This paragraph reports one T cell receptor (beta chain). Its antigen is not identified. Data came from immunoSEQ multiplex PCR; TCRdb stores just in-frame clones and leaves some out. The table has fewer than 3,500 clones, around 81% seen once. The V gene end was trimmed by 4 bases and the J gene end by 10 bases; junction bases not matched to a gene: 9. The CDR3 extends over 14 amino acids. The germline V gene encodes CDR1 LNHDA and CDR2 SQIVND (reference sequence). This sample was taken from a study of radiotherapy plus CTLA-4 blockade in lung cancer. Whole-study findings and limits: Together with interferon-beta, which increased in serum after radiation, early dynamic changes in blood T cell clones were reportedly the best predictors of response.

The chain is built from TRBV19 and TRBJ1-2; 10 nucleotides align to TRBD1. Sequences were derived from tumor tissue, sampled from a patient treated with radiotherapy plus ipilimumab. This receptor was identified in a human donor with non-small cell lung cancer that progressed on radiotherapy plus ipilimumab. CDR3: CASSTTGGAGDYTF. DNA of the CDR3: TGTGCCAGTAGTACGACAGGGGGCGCGGGCGACTACACCTTC.